This is a list of T cell receptor beta chains from one sample in a study of T cells in Graves' hyperthyroidism and ophthalmopathy. Using its own MiXCR run on the multiplex PCR reads, TCRdb lists one record per CDR3 protein. The sample holds about 58,000 distinct CDR3 sequences, less than 50% seen once. The sequencing sample was made of blood. These receptors all come from a woman aged 25 to 39 with Graves' ophthalmopathy. Each CDR3 is given without its conserved first and last residue. Fields, in order: V gene, CDR3 protein.

TRBV29-1 | SVQTSGRSSMSSSSGQGADTQY
TRBV29-1 | SVEPSSQESWAREKLF
TRBV30 | AWSPFQSSYNSPLH
TRBV7-9 | ASSRGQGLSYEQY
TRBV5-4 | ASSLGTGWNTEAF
TRBV6-6 | ASSGRRQGLNYGYT
TRBV25-1 | ASVDRGNEQF
TRBV7-9 | ASSPNTGGETQY
TRBV3-1 | ASSPSNGGYT
TRBV7-9 | ASSLLGHNEKLF
TRBV5-1 | ASSSGTSGINTGELF
TRBV29-1 | SVDVGTDTQY
TRBV7-9 | ASSLVAEQETQY
TRBV20-1 | SAGLAEGTDTQY
TRBV27 | ASTRTGSNQPQH
TRBV6-8 | ASSFLQGSMYEQY
TRBV6-5 | ASSYSAGVSYEQY
TRBV27 | ASRPGLLQETQY
TRBV30 | AWSVNGRNIQY
TRBV29-1 | SVEDLETSGYEQY
TRBV10-3 | AIAGSGSDTDTQY
TRBV18 | ASSPGQETQY
TRBV11-2 | ASSRTGSAGIQY
TRBV20-1 | SARYRPGELF
TRBV19 | ASSLTPGDGRETQY
TRBV9 | ASSVGNSFRNSGNTIY
TRBV4-1 | ASSQGQGAYEQY
TRBV25-1 | ASSALGLAGVGGTDTQY
TRBV6-5 | ASSPPGTGGDYGYT
TRBV7-3 | ASSLGLGVTTNEKLF
TRBV11-2 | ASSVSRDNEQF
TRBV9 | ASSVASRSSSYEQY
TRBV7-8 | ASSLSGVAGQPQH